The clone carrying this T cell receptor (beta chain) was recorded a few times. Antigen specificity is unknown. In germline, CDR1 is SGHRS, CDR2 YFSETQ. Germline trimming cut 3 bases from V and 5 bases from J; bases unmatched to any gene: 8. This CDR3 is built from 15 residues. Generation of TCR beta libraries employed quantitative 5'-RACE incorporating molecular barcodes. Using its own MiXCR run on the 5' RACE reads, TCRdb lists one record per CDR3 protein. The profile shows about 300,000 distinct CDR3 sequences, around 21% of them singletons. This specimen comes from a study of CD8 T cells in ankylosing spondylitis. The study's findings and limits: Researchers reportedly found disease-linked clones significantly enriched in matched ankylosing spondylitis synovial fluid. Seemingly distinctive of ankylosing spondylitis blood was a TCR beta motif formed by eight highly homologous variants. Disease-linked clones had a CD8+ phenotype and relatively low frequency in peripheral blood.

Material for sequencing was blood, either unsorted or a sorted T cell fraction (not recorded which). The receptor comes from a female donor with ankylosing spondylitis or in good health (not recorded which). The chain uses TRBV5-1 and TRBJ2-5, with TRBD1 matching 9 bases. The CDR3 DNA is TGCGCCAGCAGCTCCCTTAGACAGGGGGGGGAGACCCAGTACTTC. This translates into CASSSLRQGGETQYF.